A single sample gave rise to the 30 T cell receptor beta chains below, sequenced in a study of blood T cells in healthy people across ages. A second PCR, run for roughly 7 to 11 cycles, used a sample-barcoded 5' primer plus a J-beta primer mix. Via MiXCR, TCRdb re-called the 5' RACE reads, giving one row per CDR3 protein. The repertoire consists of 750,000 to 1,000,000 distinct CDR3 sequences, with 25% to 30% occurring once and the leading ten covering roughly 10%. The data were also submitted as part of a second study, on T cells of mothers and their children.

The sequencing sample was made of blood. The source is a woman between 35 and 50 years old in good health.

The J gene is TRBJ1-1, the V gene TRBV12-3 or TRBV12-4; D is unresolved. The CDR3 consists of 11 residues. V was trimmed by 10 bases and J by 6 bases, leaving 12 bases between them. CDR3 in amino acids: CATSRAAEAFF. The CDR3, as DNA: TGTGCCACCTCAAGGGCAGCTGAAGCTTTCTTT.

This clonotype was counted at least ten times. V is TRBV20-1 and J is TRBJ1-6, with 8 bases identical to TRBD1. CDR3 size: 14 residues. V was pared by 3 bases and J by 8 bases, with 6 bases of the junction left unmatched. CDR1 is DFQATT, CDR2 SNEGSKA, per germline (reference sequence). This CDR3 reads CSASAGQDHSPLHF. The CDR3 nucleotides read TGCAGTGCTAGTGCGGGACAGGATCATTCACCCCTCCACTTT.

The V and J genes are TRBV4-3 and TRBJ2-1, with D perhaps matching TRBD2 (5 bases). This CDR3 is 12 amino acids long. V was trimmed by 0 bases and J by 14 bases, leaving 11 bases between them. Per germline, CDR1 LGHNA and CDR2 YSLEER. For the CDR3, the DNA is TGCGCCAGCAGCCAAGATTCGGAGGTAAAGTTCTTC. Residues: CASSQDSEVKFF.

This clonotype was detected many times. This chain joins TRBV5-5 and TRBJ2-6; perhaps TRBD1 as D (6 bases). CDR3 length: 15 residues. CDR1 and CDR2 from the germline V gene are SGHKS and YYEKEE (reference sequence). Trimming cost V 4 bases and J 2 bases, with 10 bases left between them. Here the CDR3 reads CASSAEGAGANVLTF. Here the CDR3 DNA reads TGTGCCAGCAGCGCAGAGGGGGCTGGGGCCAACGTCCTGACTTTC.

CDR3 region: CASSTNAEGIHFADTQYF. The CDR3 nucleotides are TGTGCCAGCAGCACAAACGCAGAAGGGATACATTTCGCAGATACGCAGTATTTT. The chain has TRBV11-2 and TRBJ2-3; no clear D gene. The length of the CDR3 is 18 residues. Germline V gene lookup returns CDR1 SGHAT and CDR2 FQNNGV. V dropped 5 bases and J dropped 4 bases, with 25 bases sitting between them.

This clonotype turned up a few times. The chain employs TRBV5-5 and TRBJ1-2, with 7 bases lining up with TRBD1. There are 14 residues in the CDR3. The V gene's germline CDR1 is SGHKS and CDR2 YYEKEE (reference sequence). Trimming took 4 bases from V and 5 from J; bases not matched to a gene: 8. The CDR3 region is CASSAGQTGYGYTF. The CDR3 nucleotides are TGTGCCAGCAGCGCGGGACAGACTGGGTATGGCTACACCTTC.

This clonotype was found a few times. The rearrangement links TRBV3-1 to TRBJ1-2, with 7 bases identical to TRBD1. Looked up from germline, CDR1 is LGHDT and CDR2 is YNNKEL (reference sequence). The J segment lost 7 bases and the V segment lost 0 bases, leaving 11 bases of the junction unmatched. The CDR3 is 16 amino acids. The CDR3 DNA reads as TGTGCCAGCAGCCAAGACCTCACAGACAGGGTAGTTGGCTACACCTTC. As protein: CASSQDLTDRVVGYTF.

V gene TRBV20-1 combines with J gene TRBJ2-2, with D unclear. The V gene lost 1 base and the J gene lost 5 bases, with 11 bases spanning the gap. This CDR3 has 14 amino acids. Germline values: CDR1 DFQATT, CDR2 SNEGSKA (reference sequence). This CDR3 reads CSARGSASTGELFF. The DNA of the CDR3 is TGCAGTGCTAGAGGGTCGGCGAGTACCGGGGAGCTGTTTTTT.

This clonotype was counted at least ten times. The chain couples TRBV5-1 to TRBJ2-5, with 9 bases aligning to TRBD1. V was clipped by 4 bases and J by 3 bases; unmatched bases: 4. CDR1 is SGHRS, CDR2 YFSETQ, per germline. This CDR3 spans 14 amino acids. CDR3 in DNA: TGCGCCAGCAGCCCTAGGGACAGGGAAGAGACCCAGTACTTC. Its protein product is CASSPRDREETQYF.

This clonotype was detected ten times or more. The V call is TRBV7-3, the J call TRBJ2-7; a possible D gene is TRBD1 (6 bases). This CDR3 spans 14 amino acids. V shed 5 bases and J shed 1 base, with 12 bases lying between them. Germline lookup yields CDR1 SGHTA and CDR2 FQGTGA. CDR3 in amino acids: CASSPNRESYEQYF. CDR3 nucleotide sequence: TGTGCCAGCAGCCCTAACAGGGAATCCTACGAGCAGTACTTC.

In this sample, this clonotype turned up a few times. The chain links TRBV24-1 to TRBJ1-5; 7 nucleotides match TRBD1. This CDR3 is 15 amino acids long. V lost 2 bases and J lost 7; bases outside the gene matches: 7. The germline gives CDR1 KGHDR, CDR2 SFDVKD. CDR3 in amino acids: CATSDSRQGGQPQHF. CDR3 coding DNA: TGTGCCACCAGTGATTCCCGACAGGGTGGCCAGCCCCAGCATTTT.

This clonotype was picked up many times. This sequence joins TRBV10-3 and TRBJ2-3, with D maybe TRBD2 (6 bases). Germline V gene sequence: CDR1 ENHRY, CDR2 SYGVKD. CDR3 length equals 15 residues. V lost 4 bases and J 6 bases, leaving 17 bases between the germline ends. The chain's CDR3 is CAISGPVGGVDTQYF. CDR3 coding DNA: TGTGCCATCAGTGGCCCGGTTGGCGGGGTGGATACGCAGTATTTT.

V is TRBV7-2 and J is TRBJ1-2; 7 nucleotides match TRBD1. Unmatched junction bases numbered 9, after V lost 5 bases and J lost 0 bases. CDR3 size: 16 residues. Germline-derived CDR1 and CDR2 are SGHTA and FQGNSA. CDR3 amino acids: CASSRQGGGANYGYTF. In DNA, the CDR3 is TGTGCCAGCAGCCGACAGGGTGGGGGGGCTAACTATGGCTACACCTTC.

This clonotype was observed a few times. J is TRBJ1-2 and V is TRBV6-5; 8 positions match TRBD1. The CDR3 runs to 16 residues. Germline loops: CDR1 MNHEY, CDR2 SVGAGI. J lost 5 bases, V lost 1 base, and 9 bases had no gene match. DNA for the CDR3: TGTGCCAGCAGTTACTTCCCTCCCGACAGGGGATATGGCTACACCTTC. The encoded protein is CASSYFPPDRGYGYTF.

This clonotype was counted many times. V is TRBV7-3 and J is TRBJ1-2, with unresolved D. V lost 5 bases and J 4 bases, leaving 14 bases between the germline ends. The CDR3 has 14 amino acids. CDR1 SGHTA and CDR2 FQGTGA come from the germline V gene. The CDR3 DNA follows: TGTGCCAGCAGCACCCGCGGGGAGGGCTATGGCTACACCTTC. It codes for CASSTRGEGYGYTF.

The chain links TRBV12-5 to TRBJ1-2; 9 bases agree with TRBD1. V lost 10 bases, J lost 5 bases, and 2 bases stayed unmatched. The germline V gene has CDR1 LGHNT and CDR2 FRNRAP. CDR3 size: 11 residues. The CDR3 protein is CAKDRGYGYTF. CDR3 bases: TGTGCTAAGGACAGGGGATATGGCTACACCTTC.

This clonotype has a handful of counts. This chain uses TRBV2 with TRBJ1-4; no reliable D call. The CDR3 runs 14 residues. Germline V CDR1 and CDR2: SNHLY, FYNNEI. V lost 2 bases and J lost 7, with 11 bases in between. The CDR3 DNA reads as TGTGCCAGCAGTGAATTGTCCGAGGGTGAAAAACTGTTTTTT. It yields the protein CASSELSEGEKLFF.

Notes on this clonotype: One base away lies a much larger clone, so this may be a sequencing read error. J is TRBJ2-7 and V is TRBV29-1; no firm D call. The CDR3 has 13 amino acids. CDR1 is SQVTM, CDR2 ANQGSEA, per germline. Trimming left V 7 bases short and J 7 bases short, with 20 bases between. CDR3 DNA sequence: TGCAGCGGATCCGAGACAAGATTAAGTGAGCAGTACTTC. It specifies CSGSETRLSEQYF.

In its sample, this clonotype was seen once. An end of the junction differs from the germline gene, which may be a read error. V gene TRBV20-1 combines with J gene TRBJ2-3; D is perhaps TRBD1 or TRBD2 (5 bases each). The CDR3 is made up of 11 amino acids. Germline V gene sequence: CDR1 DFQATT, CDR2 SNEGSKA (reference sequence). The CDR3 region has the DNA TGCGGTGCGAGGGGCCCAGATACGCAGTATTTT. This gives the protein CGARGPDTQYF.

Notes on this clonotype: An end of the junction differs from the germline gene, which may be a read error. CDR3 region: CASSLGGEQDF. The CDR3 nucleotides are TGTGCCAGCAGCTTAGGGGGCGAGCAGGACTTC. The chain employs TRBV7-2 and TRBJ2-1; D possibly corresponds to TRBD1 (5 bases). The CDR3 spans 11 residues. Germline V lookup: CDR1 SGHTA, CDR2 FQGNSA.

The chain joins TRBV9 to TRBJ2-1; no definite D call. Germline loops: CDR1 SGDLS, CDR2 YYNGEE. V lost 0 bases and J lost 2, with 6 bases in between. This CDR3 comprises 14 residues. The DNA for the CDR3 is TGTGCCAGCAGCGTAGGGTGGGCCTACAATGAGCAGTTCTTC. This translates into CASSVGWAYNEQFF. Supplemented by reference TRBV9 and TRBJ2-1, the full variable domain reads DSGVTQTPKHLITATGQRVTLRCSPRSGDLSVYWYQQSLDQGLQFLIQYYNGEERAKGNILERFSAQQFPDLHSELNLSSLELGDSALYFCASSVGWAYNEQFFGPGTRLTVL.

There are a few counts of this clonotype. This chain uses TRBV2 with TRBJ2-5; D remains unclear. This CDR3 region has 15 residues. The V and J ends lost 2 bases and 5 bases respectively, with 15 bases between them. The germline V gene encodes CDR1 SNHLY and CDR2 FYNNEI. The CDR3 reads CASSEKWLPGETQYF. The CDR3 nucleotides read TGTGCCAGCAGTGAAAAATGGCTACCCGGGGAGACCCAGTACTTC.

The rearrangement links TRBV12-3 or TRBV12-4 to TRBJ2-5, with 14 bases lining up with TRBD2. The CDR3 has 17 residues. V was pared by 6 bases and J by 3 bases, with 9 bases of the junction left unmatched. CDR3 region: CASSWGGTSGGEETQYF. The CDR3 DNA reads TGTGCCAGCAGCTGGGGAGGGACTAGCGGGGGCGAAGAGACCCAGTACTTC.

Notes on this clonotype: Being one base from a much bigger clone, this may be a read error. The chain joins TRBV2 to TRBJ2-1, with TRBD2 as a possible D gene (7 bases). The CDR3 is made up of 13 amino acids. Germline CDR1 SNHLY, CDR2 FYNNEI. V lost 6 bases and J lost 7, with 13 bases in between. DNA for the CDR3: TGTGCCAGCAGGGAGGGGAGGGGGAATGAGCAGTTCTTC. This codes for CASREGRGNEQFF.

This clonotype was observed many times. The J gene is TRBJ2-7, the V gene TRBV20-1; D ambiguous. V dropped 4 bases and J dropped 3 bases, with 22 bases sitting between them. Germline V CDR1 and CDR2: DFQATT, SNEGSKA (reference sequence). This CDR3 is 16 amino acids long. The CDR3 spells CSATPRTSGRYYEQYF. CDR3 bases: TGCAGTGCTACACCCCGAACATCAGGACGGTACTACGAGCAGTACTTC.

The chain joins TRBV5-1 to TRBJ1-1, with D possibly matching TRBD1 (5 bases). The CDR3 extends over 14 amino acids. V dropped 1 base and J dropped 3 bases, with 10 bases sitting between them. Per the germline V gene, CDR1 is SGHRS and CDR2 is YFSETQ. CDR3 DNA: TGCGCCAGCAGCTTGACGACAGTGGACACTGAAGCTTTCTTT. Its translation: CASSLTTVDTEAFF. Looking up the rest from reference TRBV5-1 and TRBJ1-1 gives the full variable domain: KAGVTQTPRYLIKTRGQQVTLSCSPISGHRSVSWYQQTPGQGLQFLFEYFSETQRNKGNFPGRFSGRQFSNSRSEMNVSTLELGDSALYLCASSLTTVDTEAFFGQGTRLTVV.

This CDR3 is CASSYSFAGGYGYTF. CDR3 DNA sequence: TGTGCCAGCAGTTACTCTTTCGCAGGGGGCTATGGCTACACCTTC. The rearrangement uses TRBV6-5 and TRBJ1-2; 7 nucleotides match TRBD1. Trimming removed 0 bases from V and 4 bases from J; junction bases left unmatched: 5. There are 15 residues in the CDR3. The germline CDR1 and CDR2 sequences are MNHEY and SVGAGI.

There are many counts of this clonotype. The rearrangement links TRBV7-9 to TRBJ2-7; weak D call: TRBD2 (6 bases). Trimming took off 1 base at V and 5 bases at J, with 15 bases between the two ends. The CDR3 loop spans 15 amino acids. The germline V gene encodes CDR1 SEHNR and CDR2 FQNEAQ (reference sequence). CDR3 amino acids: CASSLDAAGLDEQYF. The DNA for the CDR3 is TGTGCCAGCAGCTTAGATGCGGCGGGGCTCGACGAGCAGTACTTC. Full variable domain (rest looked up from reference TRBV7-9 and TRBJ2-7): DTGVSQNPRHKITKRGQNVTFRCDPISEHNRLYWYRQTLGQGPEFLTYFQNEAQLEKSRLLSDRFSAERPKGSFSTLEIQRTEQGDSAMYLCASSLDAAGLDEQYFGPGTRLTVT.

Comments on this clonotype: A single base separates this from a much larger clone, so it may be a read error. The chain carries TRBV10-3 and TRBJ2-1, with 8 bases lining up with TRBD1. Unmatched junction bases numbered 11, after V lost 3 bases and J lost 10 bases. Germline CDR1 and CDR2: ENHRY and SYGVKD. There are 15 residues in the CDR3. This CDR3 reads CAISDGTGLSYEQFF. The CDR3 nucleotides read TGTGCCATCAGTGACGGGACAGGTCTTTCCTACGAGCAGTTCTTC.

This clonotype was observed many times. This chain connects TRBV4-3 to TRBJ2-3; D is uncertain. The germline gives CDR1 LGHNA, CDR2 YSLEER. With 0 bases removed from V and 3 bases from J, the gap between germline ends came to 13 bases. The CDR3 consists of 16 residues. CDR3: CASSQDWIADTDTQYF. In DNA, the CDR3 is TGCGCCAGCAGCCAAGATTGGATTGCCGATACAGATACGCAGTATTTT.